This TCR beta chain was sequenced in a study of T-cell reconstitution after alpha-beta-depleted transplantation in children. Unique molecular identifiers tagged the TCRbeta library. One entry per CDR3 protein, called by TCRdb with MiXCR from the PCR reads. Among fewer than 700,000 distinct CDR3 sequences listed, over 10% were seen once. The sample consisted of PBMCs, mostly from graft donor cells, taken 360 days after TCRalphabeta/CD19-depleted stem cell transplant. This receptor was identified in a male patient between 5 and 17 years old who had a stem cell transplant for acute myeloid leukemia, so the T cells may come from the graft donor.

The CDR3 protein is CASSRRQGASEQYF. CDR3 sequence (DNA): TGTGCCAGCAGCCGCAGACAGGGGGCGAGTGAGCAGTACTTC. This chain joins TRBV3-1 and TRBJ2-7; 10 bases line up with TRBD1. The CDR3 covers 14 residues. V was pared by 4 bases and J by 7 bases, with 7 bases of the junction left unmatched. The germline CDR1 and CDR2 sequences are LGHDT and YNNKEL (reference sequence).